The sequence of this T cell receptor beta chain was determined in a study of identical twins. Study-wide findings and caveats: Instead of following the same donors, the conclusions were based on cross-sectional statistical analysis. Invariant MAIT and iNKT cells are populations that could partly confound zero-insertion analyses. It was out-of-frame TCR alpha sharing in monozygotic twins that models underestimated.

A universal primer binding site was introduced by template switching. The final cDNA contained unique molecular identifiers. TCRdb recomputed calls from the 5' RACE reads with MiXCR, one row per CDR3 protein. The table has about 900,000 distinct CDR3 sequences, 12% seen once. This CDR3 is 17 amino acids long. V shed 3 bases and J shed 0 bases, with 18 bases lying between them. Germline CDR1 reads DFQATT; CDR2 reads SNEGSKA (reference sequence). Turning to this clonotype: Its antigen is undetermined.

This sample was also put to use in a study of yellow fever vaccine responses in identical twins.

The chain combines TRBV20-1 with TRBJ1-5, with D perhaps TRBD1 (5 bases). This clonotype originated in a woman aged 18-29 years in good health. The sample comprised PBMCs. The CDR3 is CSARGGLDTHSNQPQHF. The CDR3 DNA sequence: TGCAGTGCTAGGGGGGGACTAGACACCCATAGCAATCAGCCCCAGCATTTT.